Below are 10 T cell receptor beta chains sequenced from a single sample in a study of blood T cell repertoires in COVID-19. This table comes from immunoSEQ multiplex PCR, and its TCRdb copy is limited to in-frame clones, with some not included. The sample holds 270,000 or so clones, approximately 90% seen once. The sample consisted of peripheral blood. The receptors derive from a man in his forties with acute or convalescent COVID-19.

In this sample, this clone turned up a few times. V gene TRBV19 combines with J gene TRBJ2-7, with 7 bases identical to TRBD1. The CDR3 consists of 14 residues. Losses at the gene ends were 5 bases for V and 6 bases for J; bases not matched to a gene: 10. The germline gives CDR1 LNHDA, CDR2 SQIVND (reference sequence). The CDR3 spells CASSVQGTGGEQYF. The CDR3 DNA reads as TGTGCCAGTAGTGTACAGGGGACCGGCGGCGAGCAGTACTTC.

The chain employs TRBV15 and TRBJ1-2; 7 bases line up with TRBD1. Losses at the gene ends were 9 bases for V and 3 bases for J; bases not matched to a gene: 4. Germline V gene lookup returns CDR1 LNHNV and CDR2 YYDKDF (reference sequence). The CDR3 spans 12 residues. For the CDR3, the DNA is TGTGCCACGAGGGGGCCGGACTATGGCTACACCTTC. Protein sequence: CATRGPDYGYTF.

This clone was detected once. This chain connects TRBV30 to TRBJ2-7, with TRBD1 matching 7 bases. CDR1 and CDR2 from the germline V gene are GTSNPN and SVGIG (reference sequence). The ends lost 7 bases at V and 6 bases at J; junction bases unmatched: 15. This CDR3 is built from 14 residues. CDR3 nucleotide sequence: TGTGCCTACGGAAGGGGGCGGTTTCAGGGCGAGCAGTACTTC. Its translation is CAYGRGRFQGEQYF.

The chain recombines TRBV9 with TRBJ1-2; no clear D. CDR3 size: 14 residues. Germline CDR1 reads SGDLS; CDR2 reads YYNGEE. V lost 0 bases and J lost 8, with 14 bases in between. DNA of the CDR3: TGTGCCAGCAGCGTAGGTGACATACCTGGGGGCTACACCTTC. Amino acid sequence: CASSVGDIPGGYTF.

V usage is TRBV12-3 or TRBV12-4 and J usage is TRBJ1-2; D remains unclear. V lost 2 bases to trimming and J lost 8 bases, with 9 bases between them. CDR3 length: 12 residues. In nucleotides, the CDR3 is TGTGCCAGCAGTTTAAGTCTATCGGGCTACACCTTC. Protein sequence: CASSLSLSGYTF.

The gene calls are TRBV5-8 and TRBJ1-2, with a weak D call TRBD1 (5 bases). Germline V gives CDR1 SGHTS, CDR2 YDEGEE. Trimming cost V 2 bases and J 8 bases, with 10 bases left between them. The CDR3 loop spans 12 amino acids. CDR3 loop: CASSFQQAGYTF. The CDR3 DNA sequence: TGTGCCAGCAGCTTCCAACAGGCGGGCTACACCTTC.

The chain uses TRBV9 and TRBJ2-1; the match to TRBD2 covers 9 bases. The CDR3 covers 15 residues. Trimming removed 3 bases from V and 4 bases from J; junction bases left unmatched: 5. Per germline, CDR1 SGDLS and CDR2 YYNGEE. The CDR3 sequence: CASSERLAGYNEQFF. The CDR3, as DNA: TGTGCCAGCAGCGAGAGGCTAGCGGGGTACAATGAGCAGTTCTTC. Full variable domain (outside the CDR3, taken from reference TRBV9 and TRBJ2-1): DSGVTQTPKHLITATGQRVTLRCSPRSGDLSVYWYQQSLDQGLQFLIQYYNGEERAKGNILERFSAQQFPDLHSELNLSSLELGDSALYFCASSERLAGYNEQFFGPGTRLTVL.

V is TRBV7-3 and J is TRBJ1-1; no definite D call. Per germline, CDR1 SGHTA and CDR2 FQGTGA. This CDR3 has 14 amino acids. Deletions cut 6 bases from V and 1 base from J, with 12 bases between. CDR3 region: CASSPLSGNTEAFF. The CDR3, as DNA: TGTGCCAGCAGTCCCCTTTCAGGGAACACTGAAGCTTTCTTT.

V gene TRBV6-5 combines with J gene TRBJ1-2; 9 nucleotides agree with TRBD1. The CDR3 is made up of 16 amino acids. Germline loops: CDR1 MNHEY, CDR2 SVGAGI. The J segment lost 8 bases and the V segment lost 2 bases, leaving 12 bases of the junction unmatched. CDR3 in amino acids: CASSYTSGTGQFGYTF. In nucleotides, the CDR3 is TGTGCCAGCAGTTACACCTCAGGGACAGGGCAATTCGGCTACACCTTC.

The genes are TRBV2 and TRBJ2-3; a possible D gene is TRBD2 (5 bases). The CDR3 runs 16 residues. Trimming shortened V by 3 bases and J by 0 bases, and 13 bases separated the two germline ends. The germline CDR1 and CDR2 sequences are SNHLY and FYNNEI. CDR3 in amino acids: CASSDIAPHSTDTQYF. In DNA, the CDR3 is TGTGCCAGCAGTGATATAGCGCCACATAGCACAGATACGCAGTATTTT.